The 8 T cell receptor beta chains listed next were all sequenced from one sample in a study of T cells in Graves' hyperthyroidism and ophthalmopathy. Using RNA transcripts as the source, TCR beta CDR3 regions were amplified. The TCR CDR3 was amplified in a first-round RT-PCR using the HTBI primer set. TCRdb called the multiplex PCR reads again in MiXCR, with one record for every CDR3 protein. This table has about 500,000 distinct CDR3 sequences, about 16% appearing once. The sequenced material came from blood. These receptors all come from a woman aged 25 to 39 with Graves' ophthalmopathy.

There are a few counts of this clonotype. V gene TRBV5-1 combines with J gene TRBJ2-4, with TRBD2 identical over 14 bases. The CDR3 covers 16 residues. CDR1 and CDR2 (germline): SGHRS, YFSETQ. V was clipped by 0 bases and J by 7 bases; unmatched bases: 3. The CDR3, as DNA: TGCGCCAGCAGCTTGGGGACTAGCGGGAGGAACAACATTCAGTACTTC. This codes for CASSLGTSGRNNIQYF.

This chain joins TRBV28 and TRBJ1-5; D unresolved. V was shortened by 6 bases and J by 3 bases, with 12 bases between the two germline ends. The CDR3 runs 14 residues. Germline V gene lookup returns CDR1 MDHEN and CDR2 SYDVKM. The CDR3 reads CASRMERINQPQHF. The CDR3 bases are TGTGCCAGCAGAATGGAGAGGATCAATCAGCCCCAGCATTTT.

This clonotype occurred a few times. The chain recombines TRBV28 with TRBJ2-1; 12 bases match TRBD2. Per germline, CDR1 MDHEN and CDR2 SYDVKM. The CDR3 covers 16 residues. With 7 bases clipped from V and 6 bases from J, the junction kept 10 bases outside the gene matches. The CDR3 coding sequence is TGTGCCAGCAATTCCCTAGCGGGAGGGTCACCCAATGAGCAGTTCTTC. It encodes CASNSLAGGSPNEQFF.

This clonotype was seen ten or more times. In DNA, the CDR3 is TGTGCCAGCAGTTTAGGACAGGACAATGAGCAGTTCTTC. It specifies CASSLGQDNEQFF. The chain joins TRBV28 to TRBJ2-1; 7 bases are shared with TRBD1. The CDR3 has 13 residues. With 2 bases clipped from V and 5 bases from J, the junction kept 0 bases outside the gene matches. In germline, CDR1 is MDHEN, CDR2 SYDVKM.

This clonotype was detected only a few times. V is TRBV27 and J is TRBJ2-7; 7 nucleotides line up with TRBD2. This CDR3 comprises 14 residues. Germline trimming cut 2 bases from V and 6 bases from J; bases unmatched to any gene: 7. Germline loops: CDR1 MNHEY, CDR2 SMNVEV (reference sequence). The CDR3: CASSLRGVLGEQYF. CDR3 DNA sequence: TGTGCCAGCAGTTTACGGGGGGTCCTGGGCGAGCAGTACTTC.

This clonotype showed up many times. The chain is built from TRBV12-3 or TRBV12-4 and TRBJ2-5; 10 nucleotides align to TRBD1. This CDR3 comprises 16 residues. V lost 5 bases, J lost 4 bases, and 10 bases stayed unmatched. The CDR3 sequence: CASSLTDRGLRETQYF. The CDR3 DNA reads as TGTGCCAGCAGTCTAACCGACAGGGGGCTTAGAGAGACCCAGTACTTC.

The chain uses TRBV5-4 and TRBJ2-1; the D gene is possibly TRBD2 (6 bases). V gave up 0 bases and J gave up 6 bases, with 16 bases separating them. Germline CDR1 SGHNT, CDR2 YYREEE (reference sequence). This CDR3 is 16 amino acids long. The CDR3 sequence: CASSLVRGGAGNEQFF. CDR3 DNA sequence: TGTGCCAGCAGCTTGGTGCGGGGAGGAGCTGGCAATGAGCAGTTCTTC.

This clonotype was seen a handful of times. V is TRBV9 and J is TRBJ1-2; the match to TRBD1 covers 8 bases. The CDR3 spans 14 residues. Germline assignment: CDR1 SGDLS and CDR2 YYNGEE. The trim removed 3 bases at V and 4 bases at J, leaving 5 bases unmatched. The DNA for the CDR3 is TGTGCCAGCAGCGGTGACAGGGGCGGCTATGGCTACACCTTC. The encoded protein is CASSGDRGGYGYTF.